The rows below give T cell receptor beta chains drawn from one sample of a study of T cells after yellow fever vaccination. TCRdb used MiXCR to reprocess the 5' RACE reads, holding one entry per CDR3 protein. The sample holds just under 600,000 distinct CDR3 sequences, roughly 14% seen once. Sequencing was performed on PBMCs, taken on the day of the yellow fever booster vaccination. Receptors originate from a man aged 25-45 years who received the YFV17D yellow fever vaccine. The CDR3 runs from the conserved cysteine through the conserved F or W.

cdr3_length | j_call | v_call | cdr3_aa
13 | TRBJ2-1 | TRBV29-1 | CSVTGLAGEAQFF
15 | TRBJ2-7 | TRBV4-3 | CASSQAREPFYEQYF
15 | TRBJ2-3 | TRBV21-1 | CASTDGAYCTDTQYF
13 | TRBJ1-1 | TRBV10-2 | CASRTTENTEAFF
14 | TRBJ2-3 | TRBV10-1 | CASSEDRGGNTQYF
12 | TRBJ1-1 | TRBV12-3/TRBV12-4 | CASSLSGFEAFF
12 | TRBJ2-2 | TRBV20-1 | CSARTNTGELFF
16 | TRBJ1-4 | TRBV3-1 | CASSQESFGGTEKLFF
13 | TRBJ2-1 | TRBV30 | CAWGDLAGNEQFF
14 | TRBJ2-3 | TRBV4-3 | CASSQDKGLDTQYF
14 | TRBJ2-2 | TRBV7-3 | CASSSRAGTGELFF
14 | TRBJ2-5 | TRBV10-3 | CAISVRGEPETQYF
16 | TRBJ2-1 | TRBV19 | CASNGASGRRGDEQFF
18 | TRBJ2-7 | TRBV11-1 | CASSRDRDRDERGYEQYF
14 | TRBJ2-3 | TRBV19 | CASSTGSTADTQYF
15 | TRBJ1-4 | TRBV11-2 | CASSLAGGVSEKLFF
15 | TRBJ2-1 | TRBV13 | CASSLRPRRGNEQFF
15 | TRBJ2-1 | TRBV6-2/TRBV6-3 | CASKLRLRAYNEQFF
16 | TRBJ2-5 | TRBV24-1 | CATSDQPGLAEETQYF
12 | TRBJ2-5 | TRBV29-1 | CSGGGLRETQYF
12 | TRBJ2-2 | TRBV7-9 | CASSFFPGELFF
15 | TRBJ1-5 | TRBV4-3 | CASSPAGTANQPQHF
13 | TRBJ2-5 | TRBV27 | CASRTGMSETQYF
15 | TRBJ2-3 | TRBV12-5 | CASGRGLPDSYTQYF
16 | TRBJ1-1 | TRBV20-1 | CSASPVGGNTNTEAFF
11 | TRBJ2-5 | TRBV10-3 | CAISEVETQYF
12 | TRBJ1-1 | TRBV6-2/TRBV6-3 | CASSQTVTEAFF
14 | TRBJ2-7 | TRBV6-5 | CASSYSGRGDEQYF
16 | TRBJ2-1 | TRBV28 | CASSPPVVPRGGEQFF
16 | TRBJ2-5 | TRBV6-5 | CASSSPGVAEGETQYF
11 | TRBJ2-3 | TRBV20-1 | CSAKIAVTQYF
15 | TRBJ2-7 | TRBV10-3 | CAISRTSGGSYEQYF
15 | TRBJ2-5 | TRBV10-1 | CASSEGKGPQETQYF
13 | TRBJ1-1 | TRBV20-1 | CSANGGTNTEAFF
17 | TRBJ2-2 | TRBV12-3/TRBV12-4 | CASSGVGLRVLPGELFF
12 | TRBJ2-5 | TRBV6-2/TRBV6-3 | CASSYEEETQYF
14 | TRBJ2-5 | TRBV20-1 | CSAHKLAAQETQYF
13 | TRBJ1-1 | TRBV9 | CASSGGGSPEAFF
15 | TRBJ1-4 | TRBV7-9 | CASNPLMGHNEKLFF
13 | TRBJ1-2 | TRBV12-3/TRBV12-4 | CASTDGGVYGYTF